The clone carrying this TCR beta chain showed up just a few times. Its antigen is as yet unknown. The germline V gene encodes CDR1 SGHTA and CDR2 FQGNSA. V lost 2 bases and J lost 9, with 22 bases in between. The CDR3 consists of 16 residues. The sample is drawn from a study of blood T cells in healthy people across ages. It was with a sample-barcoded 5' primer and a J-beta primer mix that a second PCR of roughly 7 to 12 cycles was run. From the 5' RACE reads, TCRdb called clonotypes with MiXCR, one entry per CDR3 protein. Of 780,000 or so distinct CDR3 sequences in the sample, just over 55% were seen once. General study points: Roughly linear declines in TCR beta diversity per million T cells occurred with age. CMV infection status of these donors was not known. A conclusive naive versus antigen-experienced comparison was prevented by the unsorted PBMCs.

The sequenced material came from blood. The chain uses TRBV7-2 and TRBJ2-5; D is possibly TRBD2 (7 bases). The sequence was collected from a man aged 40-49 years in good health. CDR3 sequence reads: CASSLLGGGAGESQYF. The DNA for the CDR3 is TGTGCCAGCAGCTTACTTGGTGGGGGGGCGGGGGAGTCCCAGTACTTC.